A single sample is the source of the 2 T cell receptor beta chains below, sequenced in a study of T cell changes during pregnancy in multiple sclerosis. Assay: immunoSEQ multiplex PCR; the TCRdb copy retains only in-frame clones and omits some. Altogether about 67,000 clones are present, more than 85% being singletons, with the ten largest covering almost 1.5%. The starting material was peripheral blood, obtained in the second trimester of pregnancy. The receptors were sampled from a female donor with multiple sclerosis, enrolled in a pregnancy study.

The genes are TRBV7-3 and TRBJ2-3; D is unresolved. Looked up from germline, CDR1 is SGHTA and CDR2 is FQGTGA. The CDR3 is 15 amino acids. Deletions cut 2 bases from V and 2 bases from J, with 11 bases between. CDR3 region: CASSLLGGVTDTQYF. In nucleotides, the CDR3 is TGTGCCAGCAGCTTATTAGGCGGAGTCACAGATACGCAGTATTTT.

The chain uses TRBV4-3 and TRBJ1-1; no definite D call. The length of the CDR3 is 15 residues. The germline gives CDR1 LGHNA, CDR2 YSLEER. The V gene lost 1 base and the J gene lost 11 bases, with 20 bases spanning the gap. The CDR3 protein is CASSQAGMTPGTAFF. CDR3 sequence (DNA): TGCGCCAGCAGCCAAGCGGGGATGACGCCTGGCACGGCTTTCTTT.